This T cell receptor (beta chain) was captured in a study of T cells after posttransplantation cyclophosphamide. A word on this clone: Its antigen is still unknown.

Findings and limits, study-wide: Tissue-infiltrating T cells from skin or gut overlapped little with blood T cells.

The germline V gene encodes CDR1 SGHNT and CDR2 YENEEA. The V gene end was trimmed by 6 bases and the J gene end by 5 bases; junction bases not matched to a gene: 7. CDR3 length: 15 residues. Busulfan-fludarabine conditioning, marrow transplant, and cyclophosphamide on days +3 and +4 were administered. Measured with immunoSEQ multiplex PCR; TCRdb has only the in-frame clones, and not every one. Among approximately 1,600 clones listed, 70% to 80% were seen once. The sequencing used CD4+ T cells sorted from PBMCs, collected after allogeneic stem cell transplant with posttransplant cyclophosphamide. The chain joins TRBV11-3 to TRBJ1-4; the match to TRBD1 covers 9 bases. The origin of this receptor is a male patient aged 50 to 59 who received an allogeneic stem cell transplant from an unrelated donor, was CMV-positive, and had acute GVHD only. The graft donor may have given rise to some T cells. The CDR3 DNA is TGTGCCAGCAGTCTCAGACAGGGGGGGAATGAAAAACTGTTTTTT. It codes for CASSLRQGGNEKLFF.